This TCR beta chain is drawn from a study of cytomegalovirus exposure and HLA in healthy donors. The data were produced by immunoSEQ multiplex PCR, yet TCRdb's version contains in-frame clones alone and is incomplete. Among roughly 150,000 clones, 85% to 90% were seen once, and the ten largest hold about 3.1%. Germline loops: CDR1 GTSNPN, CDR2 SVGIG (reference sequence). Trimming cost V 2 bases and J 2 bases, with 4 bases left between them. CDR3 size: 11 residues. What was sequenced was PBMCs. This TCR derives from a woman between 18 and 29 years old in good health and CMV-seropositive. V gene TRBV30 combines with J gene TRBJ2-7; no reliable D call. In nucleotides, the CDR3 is TGTGCCTGGAGTACAGCCTACGAGCAGTACTTC. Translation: CAWSTAYEQYF.